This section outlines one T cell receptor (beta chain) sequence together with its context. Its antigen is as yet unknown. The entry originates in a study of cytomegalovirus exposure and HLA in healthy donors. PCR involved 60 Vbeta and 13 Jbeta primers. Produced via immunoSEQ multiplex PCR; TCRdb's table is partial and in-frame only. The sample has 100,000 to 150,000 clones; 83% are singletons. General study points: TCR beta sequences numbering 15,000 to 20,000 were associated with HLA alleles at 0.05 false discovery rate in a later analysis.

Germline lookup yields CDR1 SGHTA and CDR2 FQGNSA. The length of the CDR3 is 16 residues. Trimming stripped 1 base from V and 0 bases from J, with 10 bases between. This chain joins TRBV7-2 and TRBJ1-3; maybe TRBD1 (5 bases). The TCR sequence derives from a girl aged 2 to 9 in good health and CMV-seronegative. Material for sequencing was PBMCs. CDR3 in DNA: TGTGCCAGCAGCTTAGTCACAGGCAACTCTGGAAACACCATATATTTT. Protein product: CASSLVTGNSGNTIYF.